These 3 T cell receptor beta chains were all obtained from the same sample, sequenced in a study of blood T cell repertoires in COVID-19. Repertoires were generated with immunoSEQ multiplex PCR, while TCRdb's copy carries only in-frame clones and drops some. This sample has a few hundred thousand clones; around 84% occur once, and the top ten carry about 4.1%. The sequenced sample was PBMCs or T cells enriched from blood (not recorded which). These receptors were obtained from a young man who had recovered from COVID-19.

The chain couples TRBV19 to TRBJ1-5; 12 bases fit TRBD1. The CDR3 has 17 amino acids. V shed 6 bases, J shed 0 bases, and the junction held 6 bases outside the gene matches. Germline V CDR1 and CDR2: LNHDA, SQIVND (reference sequence). The CDR3 spells CASRGGTGGFSNQPQHF. The DNA for the CDR3 is TGTGCCAGTAGAGGGGGGACAGGGGGCTTTAGCAATCAGCCCCAGCATTTT.

The chain carries TRBV6-5 and TRBJ1-6, with D possibly TRBD1 on 5 matching bases. Per the germline V gene, CDR1 is MNHEY and CDR2 is SVGAGI. V gave up 6 bases and J gave up 6 bases, with 12 bases separating them. The CDR3 runs 14 residues. The CDR3 region has the DNA TGTGCCAGCAGGGGAGGAGGGGTTAATTCACCCCTCCACTTT. It codes for CASRGGGVNSPLHF.

V gene TRBV6-5 combines with J gene TRBJ2-7; the match to TRBD1 covers 12 bases. Unmatched junction bases numbered 13, after V lost 10 bases and J lost 6 bases. Germline CDR1 and CDR2: MNHEY and SVGAGI. This CDR3 has 15 residues. Written as DNA, the CDR3 is TGTGCCATCGGTGGGGCCGGGACAGGGGGCGCCGAGCAGTACTTC. Protein sequence: CAIGGAGTGGAEQYF.